This T cell receptor (beta chain) is from a study of control samples from healthy donors and cancer patients. CDR1 is DFQATT and CDR2 is SNEGSKA in the germline V gene (reference sequence). The length of the CDR3 is 9 residues. Produced via immunoSEQ multiplex PCR; TCRdb's table is partial and in-frame only. The sample lists some 90,000 clones, about 86% seen once, with roughly 1.3% in the top ten. Worth noting for this clone: One junction end does not reproduce the germline sequence, and a read error may be involved.

This sequence originates from a woman aged 45-60 years in good health. This sequence joins TRBV20-1 and TRBJ1-2; TRBD1 is a possible D gene (5 bases). The sample taken for sequencing was blood. The CDR3 sequence: CSARDRAHF. The DNA for the CDR3 is TGCAGTGCTAGAGACAGGGCCCACTTC.